This T cell receptor (beta chain) emerged from a study of CD8 T cells in ankylosing spondylitis. MiXCR was run by TCRdb on the 5' RACE reads, yielding one entry per CDR3 protein. The sample has 85,000 to 100,000 distinct CDR3 sequences, 8% to 10% seen once. This clonotype has only a few counts. The clonotype comes from a male donor with ankylosing spondylitis or in good health (not recorded which). The sequenced material came from blood, either unsorted or a sorted T cell fraction (not recorded which).

CDR3 sequence (DNA): TGTGCCAGAATTGGGCGGGAGCCCTGCACAGATACGCAGTATTTT. Translated, it gives CARIGREPCTDTQYF. The V and J genes are TRBV11-3 and TRBJ2-3; TRBD2 matches 7 bases. CDR3 size: 15 residues. Germline values: CDR1 SGHNT, CDR2 YENEEA. Trimming cost V 9 bases and J 1 base; bases outside gene matches: 10.